This is a list of T cell receptor beta chains from one sample in a study of cytomegalovirus exposure and HLA in healthy donors. Libraries were prepared by immunoSEQ multiplex PCR; TCRdb keeps only in-frame clonotypes and omits some of them. The sample consists of fewer than 200,000 clones, about four fifths of them appearing once. The specimen was PBMCs. The receptor set was obtained from a girl aged 5 to 17 in good health and CMV-seropositive. CDR3s include the opening cysteine and the closing phenylalanine or tryptophan. The D gene is left open where the match is weak. The size entry is marked missing in some rows and otherwise reads once, few, many or a size class.

j_call	clone_size	v_call	d_call	cdr3_nt	cdr3_aa
TRBJ2-7	NA	TRBV15	TRBD1	TGTGCCACCAGCAGTTTACCGGGACAGGGCTACGAGCAGTACTTC	CATSSLPGQGYEQYF
TRBJ1-4	NA	TRBV7-2	NA	TGTGCCAGCAGCCCCCAACGACAGGTTCATAATGAAAAACTGTTTTTT	CASSPQRQVHNEKLFF
TRBJ2-3	NA	TRBV9	NA	TGTGCCAGCAGCGCTAGCACAGATACGCAGTATTTT	CASSASTDTQYF
TRBJ1-2	NA	TRBV6-1	TRBD1	TGTGCCAGCAGTGAAGTGGGTAGGGGGCGAGACTATGGCTACACCTTC	CASSEVGRGRDYGYTF
TRBJ1-5	NA	TRBV19	TRBD1	TGTGCCAGTAGCCTCCGTTGGGACAGAGGCAATCAGCCCCAGCATTTT	CASSLRWDRGNQPQHF
TRBJ2-1	NA	TRBV6-1	NA	TGTGCCAGCAGTGAATTGGAGGGATCCTACAATGAGCAGTTCTTC	CASSELEGSYNEQFF
TRBJ2-7	NA	TRBV27	TRBD2	TGTGCCAGCAGTTTATTGCTAGCGGGAGGGCCGAAACACGAGCAGTACTTC	CASSLLLAGGPKHEQYF
TRBJ1-5	NA	TRBV27	NA	TGTGCCAGCAGTTTAAGAGATGGTAGCAATCAGCCCCAGCATTTT	CASSLRDGSNQPQHF
TRBJ2-3	NA	TRBV19	NA	TGTGCCAGTAGTCCCACAGGGTTTCTGGCAGATACGCAGTATTTT	CASSPTGFLADTQYF
TRBJ2-5	NA	TRBV2	NA	TGTGCCAGCAGCGAAGGTATTCGCGGAGCGGTGGGCGGGGAGACCCAGTACTTC	CASSEGIRGAVGGETQYF
TRBJ2-1	few	TRBV18	TRBD2	TGTGCCAGCTCACCACGGCGGACTAGCGGGAGCGAATTAAGATTGAATGAGCAGTTCTTC	CASSPRRTSGSELRLNEQFF
TRBJ1-3	NA	TRBV5-1	NA	TGCGCCAGCAGCTTGGACACAGCTGGAAACACCATATATTTT	CASSLDTAGNTIYF
TRBJ2-1	NA	TRBV7-6	TRBD2	TGTGCCAGCAGCTTATCCGGGACTAGCGGGTTCAATGAGCAGTTCTTC	CASSLSGTSGFNEQFF
TRBJ2-2	few	TRBV28	NA	TGTGCCAGCAGATCATTTACAGTCCCCGGGGAGCTGTTTTTT	CASRSFTVPGELFF
TRBJ1-2	NA	TRBV7-9	NA	TGTGCCAGCAGCTTAGATATGGGCGCAGGGGACTATGGCTACACCTTC	CASSLDMGAGDYGYTF
TRBJ1-6	NA	TRBV6-5	TRBD1	TGTGCCAGCAGTTACGGGACAGGGGGTTCACCCCTCCACTTT	CASSYGTGGSPLHF
TRBJ2-5	few	TRBV20-1	NA	TGCAGTGGACAGGCCCAAGAGACCCAGTACTTC	CSGQAQETQYF